One sample yielded the 18 T cell receptor beta chains listed below, sequenced in a study of CD8+CD57+ T cells in acquired aplastic anemia. Patients chosen for sequencing had CD8+CD57+ cells that had expanded, as shown by flow cytometry. Using genomic DNA as the template, TCR beta VDJ and CDR3 profiling was carried out. TCRdb redid the calling of the reads with MiXCR, one entry per CDR3 protein. This sample has about 120,000 distinct CDR3 sequences, with over 55% found just once. The specimen was sorted CD4+, CD8+, or CD8+CD57+ T cells (not recorded which) from PBMCs. The source of these receptors is a human donor with aplastic anemia.

In its sample, this clonotype was seen a few times. The J gene is TRBJ1-5, the V gene TRBV2; 7 bases align to TRBD1. Losses at the gene ends were 5 bases for V and 0 bases for J; bases not matched to a gene: 4. This CDR3 is built from 15 residues. The germline V gene has CDR1 SNHLY and CDR2 FYNNEI. CDR3 in DNA: TGTGCCAGCAGTCAGCCAGGGGGTAGCAATCAGCCCCAGCATTTT. Translation gives CASSQPGGSNQPQHF.

The chain carries TRBV7-9 and TRBJ1-6; D is undetermined. This CDR3 region has 13 residues. The V gene lost 4 bases and the J gene lost 8 bases, with 9 bases spanning the gap. Per the germline V gene, CDR1 is SEHNR and CDR2 is FQNEAQ (reference sequence). The CDR3, as DNA: TGTGCCAGCAGCTCCATAGGAGATTCACCCCTCCACTTT. Translating gives CASSSIGDSPLHF. The full variable domain, its missing parts supplied by reference TRBV7-9 and TRBJ1-6, is DTGVSQNPRHKITKRGQNVTFRCDPISEHNRLYWYRQTLGQGPEFLTYFQNEAQLEKSRLLSDRFSAERPKGSFSTLEIQRTEQGDSAMYLCASSSIGDSPLHFGNGTRLTVT.

This clonotype was counted a few times. The chain employs TRBV7-2 and TRBJ2-1, with unresolved D. The ends were cut back, 3 bases at V and 9 bases at J, with 9 bases in the middle. There are 12 residues in the CDR3. The germline V gene has CDR1 SGHTA and CDR2 FQGNSA. CDR3 protein: CASSFFDGEQFF. The CDR3 region has the DNA TGTGCCAGCAGCTTCTTTGACGGTGAGCAGTTCTTC. The full variable domain, in which reference TRBV7-2 and TRBJ2-1 provide the parts outside the CDR3, is GAGVSQSPSNKVTEKGKDVELRCDPISGHTALYWYRQSLGQGLEFLIYFQGNSAPDKSGLPSDRFSAERTGGSVSTLTIQRTQQEDSAVYLCASSFFDGEQFFGPGTRLTVL.

Points on this clonotype: This may come from a read error, since a much larger clone is one base off. V gene TRBV7-2 combines with J gene TRBJ1-1, with D uncertain. The CDR3 is 14 amino acids. CDR1 is SGHTA, CDR2 FQGNSA, per germline. Here the CDR3 reads CASSLVGSNTKAFF. The CDR3 nucleotides are TGTGCCAGCAGCTTAGTAGGCAGTAACACTAAAGCTTTCTTT.

Here the CDR3 reads CATSDSWQGAGGRTF. The CDR3 DNA sequence: TGTGCCACCAGCGACTCTTGGCAGGGGGCAGGTGGCCGCACCTTC. V is TRBV24-1 and J is TRBJ1-2, with 8 bases matching TRBD1. Germline CDR1 and CDR2: KGHDR and SFDVKD. The CDR3 sequence is 15 residues long. Trimming at V came to 7 bases and at J to 13 bases, leaving 19 bases not matched to a gene.

This sequence joins TRBV19 and TRBJ1-2; D might be TRBD1 (5 bases). V lost 7 bases, J lost 4 bases, and 19 bases lay in between. The CDR3 spans 15 residues. Germline V gene lookup returns CDR1 LNHDA and CDR2 SQIVND (reference sequence). The CDR3 sequence: CASTSSNRRSYGYTF. Written as DNA, the CDR3 is TGTGCCAGTACTAGTTCGAACAGGAGGTCCTATGGCTACACCTTC.

This clonotype was observed a few times. The J gene is TRBJ1-6, the V gene TRBV25-1; the D gene is possibly TRBD1 (6 bases). Trimming removed 6 bases from V and 9 bases from J, with 15 bases in between. The CDR3 consists of 14 residues. Germline lookup yields CDR1 MGHDK and CDR2 SYGVNS. The CDR3 DNA is TGTGCCAGCAGCGAAACGGGGGGCAGTTCACCCCTCCACTTT. Translated, it gives CASSETGGSSPLHF.

This clonotype is a singleton in its sample. This chain links TRBV29-1 with TRBJ1-2; 7 bases are a match to TRBD1. CDR1 is SQVTM and CDR2 is ANQGSEA in the germline V gene. This CDR3 is built from 13 residues. The ends lost 4 bases at V and 4 bases at J; junction bases unmatched: 6. In DNA, the CDR3 is TGCAGCGTTGTGGAGGGACAGACCTATGGCTACACCTTC. Translating gives CSVVEGQTYGYTF.

This clonotype was seen just once. The V call is TRBV20-1, the J call TRBJ2-7; D possibly uses TRBD1 or TRBD2 (6 bases each). The CDR3 is 17 amino acids. Germline CDR1 is DFQATT and CDR2 is SNEGSKA (reference sequence). Trimming left V 5 bases short and J 2 bases short, with 25 bases between. Here the CDR3 DNA reads TGCAGTGCTTCAGAGACGGGGGCGAGCGGTTCTCCCTACGAGCAGTACTTC. This gives the protein CSASETGASGSPYEQYF.

This clonotype was found a few times. This rearrangement joins TRBV20-1 to TRBJ2-4, with TRBD2 identical over 11 bases. Losses at the gene ends were 1 base for V and 0 bases for J; bases not matched to a gene: 14. This CDR3 comprises 20 residues. Looked up from germline, CDR1 is DFQATT and CDR2 is SNEGSKA (reference sequence). The DNA for the CDR3 is TGCAGTGCTAGAGTCGGGGCGGGGACTAGCGGCGGAGGAGCCAAAAACATTCAGTACTTC. Protein product: CSARVGAGTSGGGAKNIQYF.

The chain employs TRBV12-3 or TRBV12-4 and TRBJ2-7; tentatively, D is TRBD1 (5 bases). V lost 6 bases and J 6 bases, leaving 15 bases between the germline ends. This CDR3 contains 13 residues. The CDR3 region has the DNA TGTGCCAGCAGAGAAAGGGGTTTCGGCGAGCAGTACTTC. Translation: CASRERGFGEQYF.

The chain combines TRBV7-9 with TRBJ2-5; 7 nucleotides line up with TRBD2. The CDR3 is 13 amino acids. The germline CDR1 and CDR2 sequences are SEHNR and FQNEAQ (reference sequence). Trimming at V came to 3 bases and at J to 4 bases, leaving 2 bases not matched to a gene. The CDR3 DNA reads as TGTGCCAGCAGCTTTGCGGGGGTAGAGACCCAGTACTTC. It yields the protein CASSFAGVETQYF.

This clonotype was counted ten times or more. CDR3 DNA: TGCGCCAGCAGCCAAGACAACGGGGGGGCCTCCGAGCAGTACTTC. This translates into CASSQDNGGASEQYF. The J gene is TRBJ2-7, the V gene TRBV4-3, with 8 bases that match TRBD2. CDR1 LGHNA and CDR2 YSLEER come from the germline V gene. The V and J ends lost 0 bases and 6 bases, in that order; junction bases with no gene match: 7. This CDR3 spans 15 amino acids.

This clonotype was counted between two and nine times. This chain links TRBV19 with TRBJ1-1; D gene unclear. The CDR3 spans 14 residues. V shed 1 base and J shed 2 bases, with 8 bases lying between them. CDR1 is LNHDA, CDR2 SQIVND, per germline (reference sequence). DNA of the CDR3: TGTGCCAGTAGTATAGGCAGCCATAACACTGAAGCTTTCTTT. Translated, it gives CASSIGSHNTEAFF.

The chain has TRBV4-1 and TRBJ1-2; D gene uncertain. In germline, CDR1 is MGHRA, CDR2 YSYEKL. The CDR3 covers 13 residues. The V gene lost 0 bases and the J gene lost 3 bases, with 5 bases spanning the gap. The CDR3 nucleotides read TGCGCCAGCAGCCAAGAAACACACTATGGCTACACCTTC. Its protein is CASSQETHYGYTF.

This clonotype was counted once. The gene calls are TRBV9 and TRBJ2-1; D is undetermined. CDR3 length: 12 residues. Per germline, CDR1 SGDLS and CDR2 YYNGEE. V lost 0 bases to trimming and J lost 8 bases, with 6 bases between them. CDR3 nucleotide sequence: TGTGCCAGCAGCGTAGGCCTAGATGAGCAGTTCTTC. Amino acid sequence: CASSVGLDEQFF.

The CDR3 reads CASSGLGLLAREQYF. The CDR3 DNA reads as TGTGCCAGCAGTGGGTTAGGACTATTAGCGAGGGAGCAGTACTTC. This sequence joins TRBV7-9 and TRBJ2-7; possibly TRBD2 for D (6 bases). CDR1 and CDR2 (germline): SEHNR, FQNEAQ (reference sequence). Deletions cut 6 bases from V and 7 bases from J, with 22 bases between. The CDR3 is 15 residues long.

This chain connects TRBV20-1 to TRBJ1-1, with a weak D call TRBD1 (6 bases). The CDR3 has 13 amino acids. Per the germline V gene, CDR1 is DFQATT and CDR2 is SNEGSKA (reference sequence). Trimming stripped 6 bases from V and 1 base from J, with 12 bases between. The CDR3 loop reads CSAPVQGNTEAFF. The CDR3 DNA reads TGCAGTGCCCCGGTACAGGGGAACACTGAAGCTTTCTTT.